This T cell receptor beta chain derives from a study of blood T cell repertoires in COVID-19 (dated by TCRdb to between 2020 and 2021). General notes on the study: Samples from collaborators originated in the United States, Italy and Spain and spanned both the acute and convalescent phases of COVID-19. The samples were drawn from two sources: the first 160 participants of the ongoing ImmuneRACE study, and 950 to 1,500 subjects contributed by 6 global collaborators. The sample metadata nearly always contained a de-identified subject ID, COVID-19 status, age in years and sex. The dataset comprised deeply sampled blood TCRbeta repertoires from subjects exposed to, actively infected with, or recovered from COVID-19. The material from the prospective study consisted of cDNA or gDNA derived from T cells, B-cell-depleted T cells, or PBMCs. The repertoires were made available in a free public database intended to serve as a resource for research on the immune response to SARS-CoV-2. HLA class I and class II types, where available, came from metadata supplied by the sample provider rather than from assay-based typing.

Whole blood was collected in K2EDTA tubes by collaborating institutions according to the institutions' own protocols. For TCRbeta analysis, collaborators shipped samples as frozen whole blood, isolated PBMCs, or DNA extracted from either of those sample types. The immunoSEQ Assay, a bias-controlled multiplex PCR, was used to amplify TCRbeta CDR3 regions from genomic DNA. Per the source publication's procedure: The number of nucleated cells in each sample was estimated from the amplification of reference gene primers within the assay. Sequence reads were collapsed and filtered to measure the absolute abundance of every unique TCRbeta CDR3 rearrangement. For each sample, productive Simpson clonality was calculated as the square root of Simpson's diversity index over productive rearrangements. Entries here come from immuneACCESS through TCRdb and include only in-frame sequences with V and J called. Some clones fail to appear in such tables; in the studies checked, an unresolved V gene covers under half of the shortfall, and the cause of the remainder is unknown. V and J calls and clone size follow that table, whereas D and trimming were derived from the DNA. Here the sample has 150,000 to 200,000 clones; 88% occur a single time. The top ten clonotypes cover about 4.2% of the sample.

The CDR3 contains 19 residues, cysteine and phenylalanine counted. The entry retains the CDR3 DNA only, 57 bases that are in frame from base 1. Overall study outcomes, separate from this receptor: Clinical and demographic metadata were provided uncurated, with the amount varying by source and participant.

To note about this clone: Its specific antigen is unknown. Base qualities are not provided; no much larger clone lies one nucleotide away.

The chain is made from TRBV21-1 and TRBJ2-5; the listed D gene, TRBD2, was not tested against the DNA. TRBV21-1 is a known pseudogene. Sequencing input: peripheral blood. This sequence was found in a human donor in a cohort sampled during active COVID-19. The nucleotide sequence is TGTGCCAGCAGCATGGGGTGCCAGCGCTGGACTATATGCCAAGAGACCCAGTACTTC. Its protein is CASSMGCQRWTICQETQYF.